This T cell receptor (beta chain) was profiled in a study of PD-1 blockade in classical Hodgkin lymphoma. All trial patients relapsed after autologous stem cell transplantation. Data came from immunoSEQ multiplex PCR; TCRdb stores just in-frame clones and leaves some out. Counted here are about 72,000 clones, more than 85% occurring once; the ten biggest clones make up approximately 8%. Per germline, CDR1 SQVTM and CDR2 ANQGSEA. Losses at the gene ends were 5 bases for V and 5 bases for J; bases not matched to a gene: 10. This CDR3 comprises 15 residues. The material sequenced was peripheral blood mononuclear cells (PBMCs), taken at baseline. The sequence was obtained from a human donor with classical Hodgkin lymphoma. The chain uses TRBV29-1 and TRBJ2-1; 9 bases fit TRBD2. For the CDR3, the DNA is TGCAGCGTTAGCCCTAGCGGGAAGCACGACAATGAGCAGTTCTTC. It encodes CSVSPSGKHDNEQFF.